This is a list of T cell receptor beta chains from one sample in a study of T cells in Graves' hyperthyroidism and ophthalmopathy. One entry per CDR3 protein, called by TCRdb with MiXCR from the multiplex PCR reads. The sample holds hundreds of thousands of distinct CDR3 sequences, roughly 40% seen once. Material: blood. The source of these receptors is a man aged 18 to 29 with Graves' hyperthyroidism. Each CDR3 is given with its conserved first and last residue. The order of the fields is CDR3 DNA, CDR3 protein, V gene, J gene, D gene, clone size. A D gene is named only where the DNA matches it firmly. The size entry is marked missing in some rows and otherwise reads once, few, many or a size class.

DNA: TGTGCCAGCAGCCATGGACAGGGAGAGAACACTGAAGCTTTCTTT
CDR3: CASSHGQGENTEAFF
V: TRBV7-9
J: TRBJ1-1
D: TRBD1
size: NA

DNA: TGTGCCAGCAGCCAAGACTACATAGCGGGAGGGCCCGAGCAGTACTTC
CDR3: CASSQDYIAGGPEQYF
V: TRBV14
J: TRBJ2-7
D: TRBD2
size: NA

DNA: TGTGCCAGCAGTTATTCCCCAGACAGCTACGAGCAGTACTTC
CDR3: CASSYSPDSYEQYF
V: TRBV2
J: TRBJ2-7
D: NA
size: NA

DNA: TGTGCCAGCAGTCAGGCCGCATGGGAAGCGGCTAATGAAAAACTGTTTTTT
CDR3: CASSQAAWEAANEKLFF
V: TRBV12-3/TRBV12-4
J: TRBJ1-4
D: NA
size: NA

DNA: TGCAGCGCCGGTCTGCGGAGGAGAGGGGCCAACGTCCTGACTTTC
CDR3: CSAGLRRRGANVLTF
V: TRBV29-1
J: TRBJ2-6
D: NA
size: NA

DNA: TGTGCCATCAAGCCCTCGAACACCGGGGAGCTGTTTTTT
CDR3: CAIKPSNTGELFF
V: TRBV10-3
J: TRBJ2-2
D: NA
size: NA

DNA: TGTGCCAGCAGCTTGCGTCCTAGCGGGGGGTCGGAGACCCAGTACTTC
CDR3: CASSLRPSGGSETQYF
V: TRBV7-2
J: TRBJ2-5
D: TRBD2
size: NA

DNA: TGTGCCAGCAGCCGGGCCTCCCAGGGGGCCTACGAGCAGTACTTC
CDR3: CASSRASQGAYEQYF
V: TRBV7-9
J: TRBJ2-7
D: TRBD1
size: NA

DNA: TGTGCCAGCAGTGGCGGGGGGTGGGAGACCCAGTACTTC
CDR3: CASSGGGWETQYF
V: TRBV10-3
J: TRBJ2-5
D: TRBD2
size: NA

DNA: TGTGCCAGCAGCCCTTGGGGGGGCAACACTGAAGCTTTCTTT
CDR3: CASSPWGGNTEAFF
V: TRBV5-5
J: TRBJ1-1
D: NA
size: many

DNA: TGTGCCAGCAGCGTTGAGGGGGGACACGAGTACGAGCAGTACTTC
CDR3: CASSVEGGHEYEQYF
V: TRBV9
J: TRBJ2-7
D: NA
size: NA

DNA: TGTGCCAGCAGGATAGCGGGGCGTAACACCGGGGAGCTGTTTTTT
CDR3: CASRIAGRNTGELFF
V: TRBV7-2
J: TRBJ2-2
D: TRBD2
size: few

DNA: TGTGCCAGCAGCTTGGGGTGGACAGGGGATAATTCACCCCTCCACTTT
CDR3: CASSLGWTGDNSPLHF
V: TRBV5-5
J: TRBJ1-6
D: TRBD1
size: NA

DNA: TGTGCCAGCAGCCCGTGGGACAGGGTCGAGGCTTTCTTT
CDR3: CASSPWDRVEAFF
V: TRBV7-8
J: TRBJ1-1
D: TRBD1
size: many

DNA: TGTGCCAGCACCTTTGGACAGCCAGGGGCTGAAGCTTTCTTT
CDR3: CASTFGQPGAEAFF
V: TRBV12-3/TRBV12-4
J: TRBJ1-1
D: NA
size: few

DNA: TGTGCCAGCCGGAAGACTAGCGGGACCACCCTGTGGTACTTC
CDR3: CASRKTSGTTLWYF
V: TRBV6-1
J: TRBJ2-7
D: TRBD2
size: once

DNA: TGTGCCAGTAGTATCATAGCAGCGGGAGATGAGCAGTACTTC
CDR3: CASSIIAAGDEQYF
V: TRBV19
J: TRBJ2-7
D: TRBD2
size: few

DNA: TGCAGTGCTAGAGATCGAGAAAGGTGGCGGGGCAATCAGCCCCAGCATTTT
CDR3: CSARDRERWRGNQPQHF
V: TRBV20-1
J: TRBJ1-5
D: NA
size: many

DNA: TGCAGCATCGAGGGTAAAGACCGGGAGACCCAGTACTTC
CDR3: CSIEGKDRETQYF
V: TRBV29-1
J: TRBJ2-5
D: NA
size: many

DNA: TGTGCCACCAGTGACCCGAACACTGAAGCTTTCTTT
CDR3: CATSDPNTEAFF
V: TRBV24-1
J: TRBJ1-1
D: NA
size: few

DNA: TGTGCCAGCACCCTGGGACGGGACACTGAAGCTTTCTTT
CDR3: CASTLGRDTEAFF
V: TRBV2
J: TRBJ1-1
D: NA
size: many

DNA: TGTGCCAGCAGCTGGGAACAGGGGGCGCAAGGTGAAGCTTTCTTT
CDR3: CASSWEQGAQGEAFF
V: TRBV7-2
J: TRBJ1-1
D: TRBD1
size: NA